This T cell receptor (beta chain) appears in the sequencing data of a study of cytomegalovirus exposure and HLA in healthy donors. Study outcomes and limitations: Researchers catalogued approximately 170 TCR beta chains as cytomegalovirus-associated.

Primers included in the PCR were 60 Vbeta and 13 Jbeta primers. Sequenced by immunoSEQ multiplex PCR; TCRdb stores in-frame clones only, minus some. The sample lists 100,000 or so clones, 74% occurring once. To note about this clone: The antigen remains undetermined.

Germline CDR1 MNHNS, CDR2 SASEGT. The CDR3 sequence is 13 residues long. V was clipped by 8 bases and J by 10 bases, with 15 bases between them. The clonotype originates from a man aged 45-65 years in good health and CMV-seropositive. V usage is TRBV6-1 and J usage is TRBJ1-6, with D possibly TRBD1 on 5 matching bases. Sequencing was performed on PBMCs. This CDR3 is CASLVGGNSPLHF. CDR3 DNA sequence: TGTGCCAGCCTCGTCGGGGGGAACTCACCCCTCCACTTT.